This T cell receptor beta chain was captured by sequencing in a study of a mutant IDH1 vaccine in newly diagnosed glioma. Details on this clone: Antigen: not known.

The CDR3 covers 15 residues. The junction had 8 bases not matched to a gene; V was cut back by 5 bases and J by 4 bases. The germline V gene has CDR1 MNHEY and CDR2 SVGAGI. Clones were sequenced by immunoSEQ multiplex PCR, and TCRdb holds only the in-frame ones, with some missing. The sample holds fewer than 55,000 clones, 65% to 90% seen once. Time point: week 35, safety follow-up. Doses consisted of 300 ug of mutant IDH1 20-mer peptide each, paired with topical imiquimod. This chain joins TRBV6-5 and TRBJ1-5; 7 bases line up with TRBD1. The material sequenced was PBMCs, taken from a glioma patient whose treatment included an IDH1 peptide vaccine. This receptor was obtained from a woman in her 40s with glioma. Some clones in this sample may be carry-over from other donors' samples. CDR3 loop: CASSRDRVGNQPQHF. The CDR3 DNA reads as TGTGCCAGCAGTAGAGACAGGGTAGGAAATCAGCCCCAGCATTTT.